These 25 T cell receptor beta chains came from one sample sequenced in a study of T cells in Graves' hyperthyroidism and ophthalmopathy. TCR beta CDR3 regions were amplified from RNA. HTBI primers were employed in a first-round RT-PCR of the TCR CDR3. TCRdb reanalysed the multiplex PCR reads using MiXCR and keeps one entry per CDR3 protein. The table records approximately 620,000 distinct CDR3 sequences, more than 11% of them present only once. The material sequenced was blood. The receptors derive from a woman in her 30s with Graves' hyperthyroidism that later progressed to Graves' ophthalmopathy.

The chain uses TRBV7-2 and TRBJ2-6; 11 bases are a match to TRBD1. The CDR3 runs 20 residues. V gave up 5 bases and J gave up 4 bases; unmatched junction bases: 16. Germline V gene sequence: CDR1 SGHTA, CDR2 FQGNSA. In DNA, the CDR3 is TGTGCCAGCAGCCAGAGCAGGGACAGGGGGGGTCCGTGGGGGGCCAACGTCCTGACTTTC. Protein sequence: CASSQSRDRGGPWGANVLTF.

This chain joins TRBV6-1 and TRBJ2-5; unclear D gene. In germline, CDR1 is MNHNS, CDR2 SASEGT. V lost 8 bases, J lost 2 bases, and 12 bases lay in between. This CDR3 has 13 residues. In nucleotides, the CDR3 is TGTGCCAGCCAGCCCGGATCACAAGAGACCCAGTACTTC. Translating gives CASQPGSQETQYF.

There are a few counts of this clonotype. This rearrangement joins TRBV27 to TRBJ2-3, with 11 bases fitting TRBD1. The germline gives CDR1 MNHEY, CDR2 SMNVEV (reference sequence). This CDR3 has 14 amino acids. Trimming took 9 bases from V and 4 from J; bases not matched to a gene: 6. The CDR3 DNA reads TGTGCCAGTCCCGGGGGACAGGGGGCAGATACGCAGTATTTT. Translation: CASPGGQGADTQYF.

This clonotype was detected many times. This chain links TRBV7-2 with TRBJ1-6, with D perhaps TRBD1 (6 bases). The CDR3 is made up of 15 amino acids. V lost 6 bases and J lost 9, with 18 bases in between. Per germline, CDR1 SGHTA and CDR2 FQGNSA. The CDR3 DNA follows: TGTGCCAGCAGACAAGGGGGGGAAGCAGGTTCACCCCTCCACTTT. Translating it yields CASRQGGEAGSPLHF.

This clonotype occurred many times. The V call is TRBV5-1, the J call TRBJ1-1; unclear D gene. The ends were cut back, 2 bases at V and 0 bases at J, with 8 bases in the middle. Germline V gives CDR1 SGHRS, CDR2 YFSETQ. The CDR3 is 14 residues long. CDR3 region: CASSFEGMNTEAFF. In DNA form, the CDR3 reads TGCGCCAGCAGCTTTGAGGGAATGAACACTGAAGCTTTCTTT.

V is TRBV5-1 and J is TRBJ2-7, with a weak D call TRBD1 (5 bases). This CDR3 is built from 14 residues. The V gene lost 4 bases and the J gene lost 3 bases, with 14 bases spanning the gap. In germline, CDR1 is SGHRS, CDR2 YFSETQ. CDR3 nucleotide sequence: TGCGCCAGCAGCGGCTCGACAGCGTACTACGAGCAGTACTTC. This codes for CASSGSTAYYEQYF.

This clonotype appeared a few times. The chain employs TRBV19 and TRBJ2-1; D is undetermined. Germline V gene sequence: CDR1 LNHDA, CDR2 SQIVND (reference sequence). V lost 3 bases and J lost 2, with 8 bases in between. The CDR3 has 14 amino acids. The CDR3 nucleotides read TGTGCCAGTAGTATGGGGTTACCCTACAATGAGCAGTTCTTC. Translation: CASSMGLPYNEQFF.

Many counts were recorded for this clonotype. The chain combines TRBV7-9 with TRBJ2-5; TRBD2 might be the D (6 bases). Trimming shortened V by 5 bases and J by 1 base, and 11 bases separated the two germline ends. CDR3 length: 14 amino acids. The germline CDR1 and CDR2 sequences are SEHNR and FQNEAQ (reference sequence). The DNA of the CDR3 is TGTGCCAGCAGCGACGGGGGTATCCAAGAGACCCAGTACTTC. The encoded protein is CASSDGGIQETQYF.

This clonotype was seen many times. The chain combines TRBV24-1 with TRBJ2-5; unclear D gene. V was cut by 5 bases and J by 4 bases, with 7 bases left in between. Germline values: CDR1 KGHDR, CDR2 SFDVKD. The CDR3 extends over 12 amino acids. The chain's CDR3 is CATSVLGETQYF. The CDR3 coding sequence is TGTGCCACCAGTGTGTTGGGAGAGACCCAGTACTTC.

The CDR3 DNA reads as TGCGCCAGCAGCTTAAACAGGGCCGATAATGAAAAACTGTTTTTT. Residues: CASSLNRADNEKLFF. This sequence joins TRBV5-1 and TRBJ1-4; tentatively, D is TRBD1 (6 bases). The CDR3 is made up of 15 amino acids. Germline CDR1 SGHRS, CDR2 YFSETQ. V shed 2 bases and J shed 4 bases, with 12 bases lying between them. Together with reference TRBV5-1 and TRBJ1-4, the CDR3 gives the full variable domain: KAGVTQTPRYLIKTRGQQVTLSCSPISGHRSVSWYQQTPGQGLQFLFEYFSETQRNKGNFPGRFSGRQFSNSRSEMNVSTLELGDSALYLCASSLNRADNEKLFFGSGTQLSVL.

This clonotype was found many times. The chain uses TRBV2 and TRBJ2-5; TRBD1 matches 9 bases. In germline, CDR1 is SNHLY, CDR2 FYNNEI. V shed 10 bases, J shed 4 bases, and the junction held 10 bases outside the gene matches. The CDR3 totals 14 residues. This CDR3 is CANRVQGAGETQYF. CDR3 bases: TGTGCCAACAGGGTACAGGGGGCAGGAGAGACCCAGTACTTC.

Many counts were recorded for this clonotype. The J gene is TRBJ1-1, the V gene TRBV30; no reliable D call. The CDR3 sequence is 12 residues long. The germline V gene has CDR1 GTSNPN and CDR2 SVGIG (reference sequence). The V gene lost 1 base and the J gene lost 6 bases, with 9 bases spanning the gap. In nucleotides, the CDR3 is TGTGCCTGGAGTGCTCCTGGACCTGAAGCTTTCTTT. Protein: CAWSAPGPEAFF. The full variable domain, in which reference TRBV30 and TRBJ1-1 provide the parts outside the CDR3, is SQTIHQWPATLVQPVGSPLSLECTVEGTSNPNLYWYRQAAGRGLQLLFYSVGIGQISSEVPQNLSASRPQDRQFILSSKKLLLSDSGFYLCAWSAPGPEAFFGQGTRLTVV.

This clonotype was detected ten times or more. The chain recombines TRBV6-1 with TRBJ2-1, with a tentative D call TRBD1 (5 bases). CDR1 MNHNS and CDR2 SASEGT come from the germline V gene. The germline V and J ends were trimmed by 5 bases and 4 bases, with 12 bases remaining between them. The CDR3 covers 14 residues. DNA of the CDR3: TGTGCCAGCAGTCTGAAGGGGCGGTACAATGAGCAGTTCTTC. It specifies CASSLKGRYNEQFF.

There are a few counts of this clonotype. This CDR3 is CASSPPRLAGATDTQYF. The DNA of the CDR3 is TGTGCCAGCAGCCCCCCCCGACTAGCGGGGGCCACAGATACGCAGTATTTT. The chain carries TRBV7-9 and TRBJ2-3; TRBD2 aligns across 12 bases. The CDR3 consists of 17 residues. V lost 5 bases to trimming and J lost 2 bases; unmatched junction nucleotides: 8. Germline CDR1 reads SEHNR; CDR2 reads FQNEAQ (reference sequence). Using reference TRBV7-9 and TRBJ2-3 for the parts outside the CDR3, the full variable domain is DTGVSQNPRHKITKRGQNVTFRCDPISEHNRLYWYRQTLGQGPEFLTYFQNEAQLEKSRLLSDRFSAERPKGSFSTLEIQRTEQGDSAMYLCASSPPRLAGATDTQYFGPGTRLTVL.

The CDR3 nucleotides read TGTGCCAGCAGCCCTCCAGCGGACATCGTCACTGAAGCTTTCTTT. This encodes CASSPPADIVTEAFF. V gene TRBV7-2 combines with J gene TRBJ1-1, with a weak D call TRBD1 (5 bases). From germline, CDR1 is SGHTA and CDR2 FQGNSA. The length of the CDR3 is 15 residues. V was cut by 5 bases and J by 4 bases, with 17 bases left in between.

This clonotype was recorded at least ten times. The chain employs TRBV11-3 and TRBJ2-1; 11 bases map to TRBD2. The V gene end was trimmed by 4 bases and the J gene end by 6 bases; junction bases not matched to a gene: 8. Germline V CDR1 and CDR2: SGHNT, YENEEA. The length of the CDR3 is 16 residues. CDR3 region: CASSYGLAGQINEQFF. In DNA, the CDR3 is TGTGCCAGCAGCTACGGACTAGCGGGCCAAATCAATGAGCAGTTCTTC. Drawing the rest from reference TRBV11-3 and TRBJ2-1, the complete variable domain is EAGVVQSPRYKIIEKKQPVAFWCNPISGHNTLYWYLQNLGQGPELLIRYENEEAVDDSQLPKDRFSAERLKGVDSTLKIQPAELGDSAVYLCASSYGLAGQINEQFFGPGTRLTVL.

A few counts support this clonotype. DNA of the CDR3: TGTGCCAGCAGTTTCAGGGGTTCCATCTACGAGCAGTACTTC. Translated, it gives CASSFRGSIYEQYF. The chain uses TRBV27 and TRBJ2-7, with D maybe TRBD1 (6 bases). The CDR3 consists of 14 residues. The V gene's germline CDR1 is MNHEY and CDR2 SMNVEV (reference sequence). Trimming took 3 bases from V and 3 from J, leaving 12 bases between them.

Ten or more counts support this clonotype. V and J are TRBV6-1 and TRBJ1-5, with D perhaps TRBD1 (6 bases). CDR1 and CDR2 from the germline V gene are MNHNS and SASEGT. The CDR3 sequence is 15 residues long. V lost 8 bases to trimming and J lost 0 bases, with 14 bases between them. In DNA, the CDR3 is TGTGCCAGCCGTGTGAGGACAGATAGCAATCAGCCCCAGCATTTT. Protein sequence: CASRVRTDSNQPQHF.

This clonotype was seen more than once but under ten times. V and J are TRBV3-1 and TRBJ2-2, with D perhaps TRBD2 (6 bases). CDR1 LGHDT and CDR2 YNNKEL come from the germline V gene (reference sequence). This CDR3 is 16 amino acids long. Trimming removed 0 bases from V and 5 bases from J, with 13 bases in between. CDR3 region: CASSQDEVGGTGELFF. For the CDR3, the DNA is TGTGCCAGCAGCCAAGACGAGGTGGGGGGAACCGGGGAGCTGTTTTTT.

At least ten counts were recorded for this clonotype. The chain is built from TRBV2 and TRBJ1-5; perhaps TRBD1 as D (6 bases). The CDR3 consists of 15 residues. V shed 7 bases and J shed 0 bases, with 13 bases lying between them. Germline V lookup: CDR1 SNHLY, CDR2 FYNNEI. The CDR3 loop is CASKMDSPSNQPQHF. The CDR3 DNA reads TGTGCCAGCAAGATGGACAGCCCTAGCAATCAGCCCCAGCATTTT.

Only a few counts were recorded for this clonotype. The chain employs TRBV6-1 and TRBJ1-1; tentative D call: TRBD1 (5 bases). Trimming removed 7 bases from V and 1 base from J, with 10 bases in between. This CDR3 region has 13 residues. In germline, CDR1 is MNHNS, CDR2 SASEGT. The CDR3 here is CASIGTENTEAFF. As DNA, the CDR3 is TGTGCCAGCATCGGGACGGAGAACACTGAAGCTTTCTTT.

The table lists this clonotype with many counts. This sequence joins TRBV20-1 and TRBJ2-1; TRBD2 might be the D (5 bases). The CDR3 is 14 amino acids. Germline V gene lookup returns CDR1 DFQATT and CDR2 SNEGSKA (reference sequence). V gave up 1 base and J gave up 4 bases, with 11 bases separating them. CDR3 protein: CSARAHGVYNEQFF. The CDR3, as DNA: TGCAGTGCTAGAGCGCACGGGGTTTACAATGAGCAGTTCTTC.

This clonotype showed up many times. The V gene is TRBV28, the J gene TRBJ2-1, with TRBD2 matching over 9 bases. CDR3 size: 17 residues. Germline V gene lookup returns CDR1 MDHEN and CDR2 SYDVKM. V dropped 5 bases and J dropped 5; count of bases not matched to a gene: 13. In nucleotides, the CDR3 is TGTGCCAGCAGTCCCCATAGCGGGAGTATCGGAAACAATGAGCAGTTCTTC. Translating gives CASSPHSGSIGNNEQFF.

This clonotype came up a few times. This chain joins TRBV18 and TRBJ1-2, with a tentative D call TRBD1 (5 bases). This CDR3 spans 15 amino acids. V lost 1 base to trimming and J lost 4 bases, with 13 bases between them. Germline assignment: CDR1 KGHSH and CDR2 LQKENI. This chain's CDR3 is CASSPRRDQGYGYTF. In DNA, the CDR3 is TGTGCCAGCTCACCACGCCGGGACCAAGGCTATGGCTACACCTTC. Filled out from reference TRBV18 and TRBJ1-2, the complete variable domain reads NAGVMQNPRHLVRRRGQEARLRCSPMKGHSHVYWYRQLPEEGLKFMVYLQKENIIDESGMPKERFSAEFPKEGPSILRIQQVVRGDSAAYFCASSPRRDQGYGYTFGSGTRLTVV.

In this sample, this clonotype turned up many times. The CDR3 DNA is TGTGCCAGCACCCCCCGCGGGAGTAGTACAGATACGCAGTATTTT. Translation: CASTPRGSSTDTQYF. The chain employs TRBV12-3 or TRBV12-4 and TRBJ2-3, with 7 positions matching TRBD2. CDR3 length equals 15 residues. Germline trimming cut 7 bases from V and 3 bases from J; bases unmatched to any gene: 10.